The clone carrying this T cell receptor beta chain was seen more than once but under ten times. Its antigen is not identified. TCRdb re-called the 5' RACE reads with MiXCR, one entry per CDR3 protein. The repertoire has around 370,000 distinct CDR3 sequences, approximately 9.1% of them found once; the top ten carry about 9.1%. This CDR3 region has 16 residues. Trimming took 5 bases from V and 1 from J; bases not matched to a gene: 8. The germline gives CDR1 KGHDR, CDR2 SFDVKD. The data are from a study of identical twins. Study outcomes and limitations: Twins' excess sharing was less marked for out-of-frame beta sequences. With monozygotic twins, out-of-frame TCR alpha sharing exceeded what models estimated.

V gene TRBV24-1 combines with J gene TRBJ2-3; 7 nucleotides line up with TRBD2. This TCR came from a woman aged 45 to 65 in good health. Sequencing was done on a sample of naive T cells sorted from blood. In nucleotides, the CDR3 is TGTGCCACCAGTGCCGCGGGGAGGGGTCGCACAGATACGCAGTATTTT. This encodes CATSAAGRGRTDTQYF.